There are many counts of the clone carrying this T cell receptor beta chain. The antigen is not known. This record comes from a study of T-cell reconstitution after alpha-beta-depleted transplantation in children. Study-level results: Alpha-beta T cells present about two months after transplant were reported to originate from several hundred expanded graft clones. A year had passed since transplant, and T-cell counts and diversity by then came mostly from newly produced T cells. High day-60 TCRbeta diversity in some patients came from surviving recipient T cells and thymic progenitors.

Trimming cost V 5 bases and J 2 bases; bases outside gene matches: 7. The CDR3 contains 15 residues. Germline V gene data show CDR1 as LGHNA and CDR2 as YNFKEQ. Unique molecular identifiers were incorporated when the TCRbeta library was constructed. MiXCR was run by TCRdb on the PCR reads, yielding one entry per CDR3 protein. The sample yields over 150,000 distinct CDR3 sequences, 5% to 6.5% seen once. The chain links TRBV4-2 to TRBJ2-7; 9 bases fit TRBD2. The input for sequencing was PBMCs, taken before TCRalphabeta/CD19-depleted stem cell transplant. The sequence derives from a girl under two years old with combined immunodeficiency, due to receive a stem cell transplant. The CDR3 protein is CASSSLAGSPYEQYF. The DNA of the CDR3 is TGTGCCAGCAGCTCCCTAGCGGGATCCCCCTACGAGCAGTACTTC.